These 25 T cell receptor beta chains were sequenced from one sample in a study of regulatory T cells in long-lasting Graves disease. Described time point: newly diagnosed GD, antithyroid drugs for less than 3 months. There was RNA extracted from PBMCs, and the TCR library was made from it. For TCR beta, libraries came from iRepertoire HTBI primers and Arm-PCR of CDR3 regions. TCRdb re-derived calls from the multiplex PCR reads in MiXCR, one entry per CDR3 protein. The sample records about 440,000 distinct CDR3 sequences, 15% being singletons. The same sample was also used in a study of T cells in Graves' hyperthyroidism and ophthalmopathy.

Here the sequenced sample was peripheral blood mononuclear cells (PBMCs), taken at new diagnosis, from a patient treated with antithyroid drugs. The receptors shown here come from a woman aged 30 to 39 with Graves disease.

The table lists this clonotype with many counts. This chain joins TRBV11-2 and TRBJ1-1; 11 bases line up with TRBD1. The CDR3 extends over 16 amino acids. The germline V gene has CDR1 SGHAT and CDR2 FQNNGV. After removal of 5 bases from V and 0 bases from J, the junction contained 5 bases not matched to a gene. As DNA, the CDR3 is TGTGCCAGCAGCGCGGACAGGGGGCAGGTGAACACTGAAGCTTTCTTT. Its protein product is CASSADRGQVNTEAFF. Full variable domain (rest looked up from reference TRBV11-2 and TRBJ1-1): EAGVAQSPRYKIIEKRQSVAFWCNPISGHATLYWYQQILGQGPKLLIQFQNNGVVDDSQLPKDRFSAERLKGVDSTLKIQPAKLEDSAVYLCASSADRGQVNTEAFFGQGTRLTVV.

This chain uses TRBV10-3 with TRBJ2-7; TRBD2 matches 11 bases. The CDR3 runs to 14 residues. Germline-derived CDR1 and CDR2 are ENHRY and SYGVKD. V was pared by 10 bases and J by 1 base, with 6 bases of the junction left unmatched. The CDR3 sequence: CATQRLAGSYEQYF. The CDR3, as DNA: TGTGCCACCCAGAGACTAGCGGGGTCCTACGAGCAGTACTTC.

There are a few counts of this clonotype. The rearrangement joins TRBV27 to TRBJ1-2; the D is unclear. Germline loops: CDR1 MNHEY, CDR2 SMNVEV (reference sequence). The CDR3 is 15 amino acids. V shed 6 bases and J shed 0 bases, with 14 bases lying between them. The CDR3 sequence is CASSPSGPANYGYTF. CDR3 sequence (DNA): TGTGCCAGCAGCCCTTCGGGCCCTGCTAACTATGGCTACACCTTC.

In its sample, this clonotype was seen many times. The chain combines TRBV7-9 with TRBJ2-1, with 8 bases that match TRBD2. The CDR3 contains 16 residues. Trimming removed 5 bases from V and 3 bases from J; junction bases left unmatched: 9. CDR1 is SEHNR, CDR2 FQNEAQ, per germline (reference sequence). CDR3 in amino acids: CASSHPGGGVYNEQFF. CDR3 nucleotide sequence: TGTGCCAGCAGCCACCCGGGAGGGGGAGTCTACAATGAGCAGTTCTTC.

This clonotype was found many times. V usage is TRBV5-4 and J usage is TRBJ1-6; D unresolved. Germline V gene sequence: CDR1 SGHNT, CDR2 YYREEE (reference sequence). This CDR3 contains 15 residues. V lost 0 bases to trimming and J lost 7 bases, with 11 bases between them. Written as DNA, the CDR3 is TGTGCCAGCAGCTTGGCGAGGGTGGTAAATTCACCCCTCCACTTT. Its protein product is CASSLARVVNSPLHF.

V is TRBV7-3 and J is TRBJ2-7; D is unresolved. The CDR3 has 12 residues. CDR1 is SGHTA and CDR2 is FQGTGA in the germline V gene. V shed 4 bases and J shed 2 bases, with 6 bases lying between them. The CDR3 loop reads CASSSETYEQYF. CDR3 in DNA: TGTGCCAGCAGCTCCGAGACCTACGAGCAGTACTTC.

This clonotype appeared many times. The V call is TRBV2, the J call TRBJ1-5; D is unresolved. The CDR3 length is 13 residues. V was trimmed by 5 bases and J by 3 bases, leaving 8 bases between them. From germline, CDR1 is SNHLY and CDR2 FYNNEI. CDR3 in amino acids: CASSSRANQPQHF. The DNA of the CDR3 is TGTGCCAGCAGTTCTCGAGCCAATCAGCCCCAGCATTTT.

This clonotype was counted at least ten times. V usage is TRBV2 and J usage is TRBJ1-6; perhaps TRBD1 as D (6 bases). Trimming stripped 6 bases from V and 0 bases from J, with 15 bases between. The CDR3 sequence is 17 residues long. CDR1 is SNHLY and CDR2 is FYNNEI in the germline V gene. This chain's CDR3 is CASRAWTASSYNSPLHF. Written as DNA, the CDR3 is TGTGCCAGCAGGGCCTGGACAGCCAGCTCCTATAATTCACCCCTCCACTTT. Filled out from reference TRBV2 and TRBJ1-6, the complete variable domain reads EPEVTQTPSHQVTQMGQEVILRCVPISNHLYFYWYRQILGQKVEFLVSFYNNEISEKSEIFDDQFSVERPDGSNFTLKIRSTKLEDSAMYFCASRAWTASSYNSPLHFGNGTRLTVT.

This clonotype was counted once. This sequence joins TRBV20-1 and TRBJ1-6; tentatively, D is TRBD1 (5 bases). CDR3 length equals 17 residues. Germline CDR1 reads DFQATT; CDR2 reads SNEGSKA (reference sequence). Trimming took 1 base from V and 10 from J, leaving 23 bases between them. The CDR3 loop is CSARVPRNQNRLSPLHF. Written as DNA, the CDR3 is TGCAGTGCTAGAGTCCCCCGGAACCAAAACAGGCTCTCACCCCTCCACTTT.

This clonotype was observed a few times. The chain carries TRBV28 and TRBJ1-5, with D possibly matching TRBD1 (6 bases). Germline V gene data show CDR1 as MDHEN and CDR2 as SYDVKM. V was cut by 6 bases and J by 2 bases, with 17 bases left in between. CDR3 length equals 16 residues. In DNA, the CDR3 is TGTGCCAGCAGCTGGGGGGCTCGGACGGGCAATCAGCCCCAGCATTTT. Protein product: CASSWGARTGNQPQHF. The full variable domain, its missing parts supplied by reference TRBV28 and TRBJ1-5, is DVKVTQSSRYLVKRTGEKVFLECVQDMDHENMFWYRQDPGLGLRLIYFSYDVKMKEKGDIPEGYSVSREKKERFSLILESASTNQTSMYLCASSWGARTGNQPQHFGDGTRLSIL.

The chain links TRBV7-9 to TRBJ1-5; the D is unclear. V lost 5 bases, J lost 4 bases, and 6 bases lay in between. The V gene's germline CDR1 is SEHNR and CDR2 FQNEAQ (reference sequence). This CDR3 has 12 residues. CDR3 in amino acids: CASSHLNQPQHF. CDR3 sequence (DNA): TGTGCCAGCAGCCACCTAAATCAGCCCCAGCATTTT.

This clonotype occurred many times. A far larger clone is only one base removed, so a read error is likely. The chain's CDR3 is CASSEEVSGAYEQFF. CDR3 nucleotides: TGTGCCAGCAGTGAAGAGGTTAGCGGAGCCTACGAGCAGTTCTTC. V usage is TRBV6-1 and J usage is TRBJ2-1; TRBD2 is a possible D gene (6 bases). The CDR3 extends over 15 amino acids. V dropped 1 base and J dropped 10 bases, with 17 bases sitting between them. Per germline, CDR1 MNHNS and CDR2 SASEGT.

This clonotype was counted at least ten times. The genes are TRBV7-9 and TRBJ1-1, with D unresolved. CDR1 and CDR2 from the germline V gene are SEHNR and FQNEAQ (reference sequence). V was shortened by 4 bases and J by 7 bases, with 10 bases between the two germline ends. The CDR3 is made up of 12 amino acids. As DNA, the CDR3 is TGTGCCAGCAGCTCGAGAGTGAGTGAAGCTTTCTTT. This translates into CASSSRVSEAFF.

This clonotype was seen only a few times. The chain is built from TRBV6-1 and TRBJ2-1, with D perhaps matching TRBD2 (6 bases). V lost 6 bases and J 3 bases, leaving 15 bases between the germline ends. Germline CDR1 and CDR2: MNHNS and SASEGT. The CDR3 contains 15 residues. CDR3 residues: CASRAGTGSYNEQFF. In DNA form, the CDR3 reads TGTGCCAGCAGGGCGGGGACGGGCAGCTACAATGAGCAGTTCTTC.

This chain links TRBV19 with TRBJ2-1; possibly TRBD2 for D (5 bases). Trimming left V 4 bases short and J 7 bases short, with 11 bases between. The CDR3 is made up of 13 amino acids. Germline values: CDR1 LNHDA, CDR2 SQIVND (reference sequence). The CDR3 is CASSTLSGNEQFF. The CDR3 nucleotides are TGTGCCAGTAGTACGCTCTCGGGAAATGAGCAGTTCTTC.

The sample holds many counts of this clonotype. V usage is TRBV2 and J usage is TRBJ2-1; 7 bases align to TRBD1. Germline V gene data show CDR1 as SNHLY and CDR2 as FYNNEI. Trimming at V came to 10 bases and at J to 4 bases, leaving 7 bases not matched to a gene. The CDR3 covers 13 residues. The CDR3 DNA is TGTGCCACAGCTGGGGACAGTTACAATGAGCAGTTCTTC. As protein: CATAGDSYNEQFF.

This clonotype has a count of ten or more. The chain is built from TRBV11-2 and TRBJ2-2; 9 nucleotides agree with TRBD1. CDR1 SGHAT and CDR2 FQNNGV come from the germline V gene. Unmatched junction bases numbered 3, after V lost 0 bases and J lost 4 bases. The CDR3 runs to 16 residues. CDR3: CASSLETGGRTGELFF. Written as DNA, the CDR3 is TGTGCCAGCAGCTTAGAGACAGGGGGACGCACCGGGGAGCTGTTTTTT. The full variable domain, rest sourced from reference TRBV11-2 and TRBJ2-2, is EAGVAQSPRYKIIEKRQSVAFWCNPISGHATLYWYQQILGQGPKLLIQFQNNGVVDDSQLPKDRFSAERLKGVDSTLKIQPAKLEDSAVYLCASSLETGGRTGELFFGEGSRLTVL.

This clonotype was seen many times. The CDR3 DNA sequence: TGTGCCAGCAGTTCTAGGACTAGCGGGAGCAACGAGCAGTACTTC. Translating it yields CASSSRTSGSNEQYF. The chain has TRBV12-3 or TRBV12-4 and TRBJ2-7; 13 nucleotides match TRBD2. Germline trimming cut 4 bases from V and 5 bases from J; bases unmatched to any gene: 5. There are 15 residues in the CDR3.

This clonotype was seen many times. The chain employs TRBV6-5 and TRBJ2-2, with a tentative D call TRBD2 (5 bases). V lost 0 bases, J lost 8 bases, and 10 bases lay in between. CDR3 size: 14 residues. The germline gives CDR1 MNHEY, CDR2 SVGAGI. CDR3 sequence: CASSYSGLRGELFF. The CDR3 region has the DNA TGTGCCAGCAGTTACTCTGGACTCCGAGGGGAGCTGTTTTTT.

This clonotype was seen repeatedly, ten times or more. CDR3 nucleotide sequence: TGTGCCAGCAGCCCCGGGACAGGGCGTCGGACCCTCCACTTT. Translating it yields CASSPGTGRRTLHF. This chain joins TRBV13 and TRBJ1-6, with 9 bases matching TRBD1. From germline, CDR1 is PRHDT and CDR2 FYEKMQ (reference sequence). Trimming removed 5 bases from V and 14 bases from J; junction bases left unmatched: 10. The CDR3 loop spans 14 amino acids.

With regard to this clonotype: The junction and the germline gene differ at one end; a read error may be behind it. The chain combines TRBV24-1 with TRBJ2-5; D not resolved. CDR1 and CDR2 (germline): KGHDR, SFDVKD. CDR3 length: 15 amino acids. This chain's CDR3 is CATSDSRPNQGTQYF. As DNA, the CDR3 is TGTGCCACCAGTGATTCGCGGCCGAATCAAGGGACCCAGTACTTC.

The chain uses TRBV13 and TRBJ2-7; D gene uncertain. The CDR3 spans 13 residues. Trimming removed 2 bases from V and 5 bases from J, with 10 bases in between. Germline CDR1 is PRHDT and CDR2 is FYEKMQ (reference sequence). Here the CDR3 reads CASSLPVDHEQYF. As DNA, the CDR3 is TGTGCCAGCAGCTTACCAGTCGACCACGAGCAGTACTTC. Drawing the rest from reference TRBV13 and TRBJ2-7, the complete variable domain is AAGVIQSPRHLIKEKRETATLKCYPIPRHDTVYWYQQGPGQDPQFLISFYEKMQSDKGSIPDRFSAQQFSDYHSELNMSSLELGDSALYFCASSLPVDHEQYFGPGTRLTVT.

The sample holds a few counts of this clonotype. J is TRBJ2-2 and V is TRBV12-3 or TRBV12-4; 9 bases agree with TRBD2. The CDR3 is 14 residues long. The trim removed 7 bases at V and 6 bases at J, leaving 6 bases unmatched. The CDR3 is CASILSGSAGELFF. The DNA of the CDR3 is TGTGCCAGCATCCTTAGCGGGAGCGCCGGGGAGCTGTTTTTT.

At least ten counts were recorded for this clonotype. V gene TRBV13 combines with J gene TRBJ1-5; a possible D gene is TRBD1 (5 bases). The CDR3 loop spans 16 amino acids. CDR1 PRHDT and CDR2 FYEKMQ come from the germline V gene (reference sequence). V was shortened by 0 bases and J by 5 bases, with 14 bases between the two germline ends. CDR3 amino acids: CASSLGGRVGDQPQHF. For the CDR3, the DNA is TGTGCCAGCAGCTTAGGCGGCAGGGTGGGGGATCAGCCCCAGCATTTT.

This clonotype was recorded only once. A single base separates this from a much larger clone, so it may be a read error. This chain uses TRBV5-1 with TRBJ2-7; 7 positions agree with TRBD1. From germline, CDR1 is SGHRS and CDR2 YFSETQ. The V and J ends lost 10 bases and 3 bases, in that order; junction bases with no gene match: 10. The CDR3 covers 13 residues. The CDR3 reads CAGNRGSGYEQYF. The CDR3 coding sequence is TGCGCCGGTAACAGGGGTTCCGGCTACGAGCAGTACTTC.